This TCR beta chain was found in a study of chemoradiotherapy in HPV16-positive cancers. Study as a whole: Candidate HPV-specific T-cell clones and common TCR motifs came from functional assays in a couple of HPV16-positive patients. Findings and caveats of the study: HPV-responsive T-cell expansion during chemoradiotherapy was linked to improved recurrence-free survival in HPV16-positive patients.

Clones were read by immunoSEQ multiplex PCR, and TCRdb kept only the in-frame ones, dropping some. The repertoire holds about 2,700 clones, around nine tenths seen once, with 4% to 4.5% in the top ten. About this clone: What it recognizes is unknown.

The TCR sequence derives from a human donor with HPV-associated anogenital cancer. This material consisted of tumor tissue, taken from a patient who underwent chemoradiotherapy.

Here the CDR3 reads CASSQDLPASYGYTF. The CDR3 bases are TGTGCCAGCAGCCAAGATCTCCCAGCCTCCTATGGCTACACCTTC. The chain joins TRBV4-2 to TRBJ1-2; D unclear. The V end lost 0 bases, the J end lost 4 bases, and 12 bases lay between the germline ends. The CDR3 length is 15 residues. CDR1 and CDR2 from the germline V gene are LGHNA and YNFKEQ.